This TCR beta chain was observed in a study of identical twins. Points from the study as a whole: Some out-of-frame alpha sequences were shared by twins, and these showed excess low generation probability.

With respect to this clonotype: The antigen is unknown.

TCRdb fed the 5' RACE reads into MiXCR, producing one record per CDR3 protein. Of under 300,000 distinct CDR3 sequences in the sample, about 8.5% were seen once. This CDR3 spans 16 amino acids. Germline assignment: CDR1 DFQATT and CDR2 SNEGSKA (reference sequence). The V gene lost 0 bases and the J gene lost 0 bases, with 15 bases spanning the gap. This same sample was also taken into another study, of yellow fever vaccine responses in identical twins.

The chain carries TRBV20-1 and TRBJ2-7; D is perhaps TRBD2 (6 bases). The source material was CD8+ T cells sorted from blood. The sequence came from a woman under 30 in good health. The CDR3 coding sequence is TGCAGTGCTAGAGACTATGTAGCGGTGAGCTCCTACGAGCAGTACTTC. As protein: CSARDYVAVSSYEQYF.